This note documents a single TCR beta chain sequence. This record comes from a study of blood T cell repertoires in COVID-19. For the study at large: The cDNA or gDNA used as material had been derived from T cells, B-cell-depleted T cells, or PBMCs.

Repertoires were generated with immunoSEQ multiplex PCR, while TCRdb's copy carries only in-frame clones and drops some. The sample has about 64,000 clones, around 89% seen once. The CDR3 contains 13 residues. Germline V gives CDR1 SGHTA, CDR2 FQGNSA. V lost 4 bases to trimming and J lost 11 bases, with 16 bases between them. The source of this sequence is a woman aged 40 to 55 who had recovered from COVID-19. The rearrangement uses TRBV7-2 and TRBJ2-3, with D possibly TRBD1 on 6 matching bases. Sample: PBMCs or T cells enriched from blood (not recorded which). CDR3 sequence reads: CASSSPGAPRQYF. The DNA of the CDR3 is TGTGCCAGCAGCTCCCCAGGGGCCCCTCGGCAGTATTTT.